This T cell receptor (beta chain) stems from a study of molecular identifiers for immune sequencing clone quantification. Overall study findings and caveats: It was shown that clones above 20 RNA copies held over 99% of effector molecules, but under 1% in naive cells.

TCRdb analysed the PCR reads with MiXCR anew, one entry per CDR3 protein. Of around 460,000 distinct CDR3 sequences listed, over 20% are singletons. Germline V gene lookup returns CDR1 MNHEY and CDR2 SMNVEV (reference sequence). This CDR3 spans 13 amino acids. With regard to this clonotype: Its specificity is unknown. Possible read error: a much larger clone is one base away.

This TCR was sampled from a human donor in good health. Some libraries in this study had Jurkat cell RNA spiked in. The sequenced material came from naive CD8+ T cells from blood, with Jurkat cell RNA spiked in. Subset denoted: FACS-sorted CD8+CD4-CCR7+CD45RA+ naive T cells. The rearrangement joins TRBV27 to TRBJ1-1; unclear D gene. CDR3 amino acids: CASSLSMATEASF. CDR3 in DNA: TGTGCCAGCAGTTTATCGATGGCCACTGAAGCTTCCTTT.